A selection of T cell receptor beta chains follows, all from one sample in a study of T cell repertoires in cytomegalovirus infection. TCRdb re-analysed the reads in MiXCR, keeping a single row per CDR3 protein. The sample consists of about 280,000 distinct CDR3 sequences, approximately 22% of them appearing once. No antigen has been identified for these receptors. The sequencing here drew on cultured PBMCs, taken from culture after CMV antigen stimulation. All receptors derive from a human donor in good health (CMV status not recorded). Some clones in this sample may be carry-over from other donors' samples. The CDR3 runs from the conserved cysteine through the conserved F or W. The D gene is left open where the match is weak.

d_gene: TRBD1
j_gene: TRBJ2-5
v_gene: TRBV5-1
len: 15
CDR3aa: CASSPPDRGRETQYF

d_gene: TRBD1
j_gene: TRBJ1-6
v_gene: TRBV7-2
len: 15
CDR3aa: CASSLPGQRDSPLHF

d_gene: NA
j_gene: TRBJ2-7
v_gene: TRBV2
len: 15
CDR3aa: CASSEAGFSQGEQYF

d_gene: NA
j_gene: TRBJ1-5
v_gene: TRBV2
len: 14
CDR3aa: CASEGEWSNQPQHF

d_gene: TRBD2
j_gene: TRBJ2-1
v_gene: TRBV5-6
len: 18
CDR3aa: CASSPGLADGRAYNEQFF

d_gene: NA
j_gene: TRBJ2-3
v_gene: TRBV7-8
len: 14
CDR3aa: CASSLGRDPGTQYF

d_gene: NA
j_gene: TRBJ2-1
v_gene: TRBV4-1
len: 15
CDR3aa: CASSQPWAAGGEQFF

d_gene: NA
j_gene: TRBJ1-2
v_gene: TRBV4-1
len: 15
CDR3aa: CASSEGRGTPYGYTF

d_gene: NA
j_gene: TRBJ1-5
v_gene: TRBV5-1
len: 14
CDR3aa: CASSLVFANQPQHF

d_gene: TRBD1
j_gene: TRBJ1-5
v_gene: TRBV4-1
len: 15
CDR3aa: CASGSPQGMKQPQHF

d_gene: NA
j_gene: TRBJ1-6
v_gene: TRBV19
len: 13
CDR3aa: CASSIGPNSPLHF

d_gene: TRBD1
j_gene: TRBJ1-2
v_gene: TRBV7-9
len: 13
CDR3aa: CASSHDRGDGYTF

d_gene: NA
j_gene: TRBJ2-7
v_gene: TRBV7-2
len: 13
CDR3aa: CASSFTGIYEQYF

d_gene: NA
j_gene: TRBJ2-5
v_gene: TRBV5-6
len: 13
CDR3aa: CASSLLGDSTQYF

d_gene: NA
j_gene: TRBJ1-3
v_gene: TRBV10-3
len: 12
CDR3aa: CAISEVRNTIYF

d_gene: NA
j_gene: TRBJ2-3
v_gene: TRBV4-2
len: 16
CDR3aa: CASSQRTGVGGDTQYF

d_gene: TRBD1
j_gene: TRBJ1-3
v_gene: TRBV7-2
len: 16
CDR3aa: CASSFSGTGSGNTIYF

d_gene: NA
j_gene: TRBJ1-2
v_gene: TRBV7-2
len: 15
CDR3aa: CASSLEPGQPYGYTF